Reported below is one T cell receptor beta chain. Its antigen is unknown. cDNA libraries for TRB were generated by 5' RACE incorporating UMI labels. TCRdb processed the 5' RACE reads again and assigns one entry to each CDR3 protein, with no DNA. This sample contains around 84,000 distinct CDR3 sequences. This sample is part of a study of CXCR3-negative and CXCR3-positive naive CD8 T cells. Study at large: Each library held about 1.5 +/- 0.3 million TRB reads, around 150 million in total.

The germline CDR1 and CDR2 sequences are MDHEN and SYDVKM. This CDR3 spans 15 amino acids. Study observations and caveats: TRB CDR3 hydrophobicity was greater in CXCR3-positive naive cells than in CXCR3-negative naive cells. It was found that naive subsets had comparable surface CD5, and TCR strength was inferred from TRB CDR3 properties. Naive CXCR3-positive and CXCR3-negative cells shared TRBV-TRBJ usage; memory cells diverged. Whereas both naive subsets had comparably high diversity, memory CD8+ cells had much lower diversity.

Sequenced sample: naive CXCR3+ CD8+ T cells from blood. Subset meaning: CD45RO-CCR7+CD27+CD95- naive CD8+ T cells expressing CXCR3 (TNR3+). The chain joins TRBV28 to TRBJ2-5; absent DNA, TCRdb's TRBD1 call cannot be checked. The sequence was collected from a human donor in good health. Some clones in this sample may be carry-over from other donors' samples. This chain's CDR3 is CASSSGERYQETQYF.